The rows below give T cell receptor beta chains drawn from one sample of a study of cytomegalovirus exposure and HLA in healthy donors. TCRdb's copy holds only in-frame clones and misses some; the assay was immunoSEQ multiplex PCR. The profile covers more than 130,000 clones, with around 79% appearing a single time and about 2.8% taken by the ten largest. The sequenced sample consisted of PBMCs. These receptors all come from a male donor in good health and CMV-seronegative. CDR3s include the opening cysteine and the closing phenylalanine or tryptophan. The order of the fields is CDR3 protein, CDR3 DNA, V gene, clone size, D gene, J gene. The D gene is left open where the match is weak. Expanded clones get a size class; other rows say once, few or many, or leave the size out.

CDR3aa: CASSPGLAQHQETQYF
CDR3nt: TGTGCCAGTAGTCCGGGACTAGCGCAACACCAAGAGACCCAGTACTTC
v_gene: TRBV19
abundance: -
d_gene: TRBD2
j_gene: TRBJ2-5

CDR3aa: CSARASTEAFF
CDR3nt: TGCAGTGCTAGGGCTTCCACTGAAGCTTTCTTT
v_gene: TRBV20-1
abundance: few
d_gene: -
j_gene: TRBJ1-1

CDR3aa: CASSLWWASGGYNEQFF
CDR3nt: TGTGCCAGCAGCTTATGGTGGGCTAGCGGGGGCTACAATGAGCAGTTCTTC
v_gene: TRBV11-1
abundance: -
d_gene: TRBD2
j_gene: TRBJ2-1

CDR3aa: CASSWDRRDSGNTIYF
CDR3nt: TGCGCCAGCAGCTGGGACAGGAGGGACTCTGGAAACACCATATATTTT
v_gene: TRBV5-1
abundance: -
d_gene: TRBD1
j_gene: TRBJ1-3

CDR3aa: CASSSLQGQAAFF
CDR3nt: TGCGCCAGCAGCTCGTTACAGGGACAGGCAGCTTTCTTT
v_gene: TRBV5-1
abundance: -
d_gene: TRBD1
j_gene: TRBJ1-1

CDR3aa: CASSASGGWEQYF
CDR3nt: TGTGCCAGCAGCGCAAGCGGGGGGTGGGAGCAGTACTTC
v_gene: TRBV9
abundance: -
d_gene: TRBD2
j_gene: TRBJ2-7

CDR3aa: CASSFGAGYGYTF
CDR3nt: TGTGCCAGCAGCTTTGGGGCTGGCTATGGCTACACCTTC
v_gene: TRBV5-5
abundance: -
d_gene: -
j_gene: TRBJ1-2

CDR3aa: CASSPKLRPGQDRYPF
CDR3nt: TGTGCCAGCAGCCCTAAACTACGACCGGGACAGGACAGATACCCCTTT
v_gene: TRBV5-4
abundance: -
d_gene: TRBD1
j_gene: TRBJ1-4

CDR3aa: CASSRGVGVYGYTF
CDR3nt: TGTGCCAGCAGCCGTGGAGTGGGAGTCTATGGCTACACCTTC
v_gene: TRBV25-1
abundance: -
d_gene: -
j_gene: TRBJ1-2

CDR3aa: CASSLGTSGDETQYF
CDR3nt: TGTGCCAGCAGCTTAGGGACTAGCGGGGATGAGACCCAGTACTTC
v_gene: TRBV7-3
abundance: -
d_gene: TRBD2
j_gene: TRBJ2-5

CDR3aa: CASRSGEQFF
CDR3nt: TGTGCCAGCAGGAGCGGTGAGCAGTTCTTC
v_gene: TRBV2
abundance: few
d_gene: -
j_gene: TRBJ2-1

CDR3aa: CASSSGQSSYEQYF
CDR3nt: TGTGCCAGCAGCTCGGGACAGAGCTCCTACGAGCAGTACTTC
v_gene: TRBV7-9
abundance: -
d_gene: TRBD1
j_gene: TRBJ2-7

CDR3aa: CASSPSHTGVTEAFF
CDR3nt: TGTGCCAGCAGTCCCTCGCACACAGGGGTAACTGAAGCTTTCTTT
v_gene: TRBV27
abundance: -
d_gene: TRBD1
j_gene: TRBJ1-1

CDR3aa: CASTRQETQYF
CDR3nt: TGTGCCAGCACCAGGCAAGAGACCCAGTACTTC
v_gene: TRBV6-5
abundance: -
d_gene: -
j_gene: TRBJ2-5

CDR3aa: CASSQGLAGNEQFF
CDR3nt: TGTGCCAGCAGCCAAGGACTAGCGGGTAATGAGCAGTTCTTC
v_gene: TRBV7-3
abundance: once
d_gene: TRBD2
j_gene: TRBJ2-1

CDR3aa: CASSMGQGLGYTF
CDR3nt: TGTGCCAGTAGTATGGGACAGGGGCTTGGCTACACCTTC
v_gene: TRBV19
abundance: -
d_gene: TRBD1
j_gene: TRBJ1-2

CDR3aa: CATTMGGPEQFF
CDR3nt: TGTGCCACGACTATGGGAGGGCCTGAGCAGTTCTTC
v_gene: TRBV30
abundance: -
d_gene: TRBD2
j_gene: TRBJ2-1

CDR3aa: CASSPAGGTEAFF
CDR3nt: TGTGCCAGCAGCCCAGCGGGAGGGACAGAAGCTTTCTTT
v_gene: TRBV9
abundance: -
d_gene: -
j_gene: TRBJ1-1

CDR3aa: CAWSGSGLSYNEQFF
CDR3nt: TGTGCCTGGAGTGGCAGCGGGCTCTCCTACAATGAGCAGTTCTTC
v_gene: TRBV30
abundance: -
d_gene: -
j_gene: TRBJ2-1

CDR3aa: CASSDGLAGGYEQYF
CDR3nt: TGTGCCAGCAGTGATGGACTAGCGGGAGGGTACGAGCAGTACTTC
v_gene: TRBV2
abundance: once
d_gene: TRBD2
j_gene: TRBJ2-7

CDR3aa: CASSRTGSTTEAFF
CDR3nt: TGTGCCAGCAGCAGGACAGGGTCGACCACTGAAGCTTTCTTT
v_gene: TRBV5-6
abundance: -
d_gene: TRBD1
j_gene: TRBJ1-1

CDR3aa: CASTRTERETQYF
CDR3nt: TGCGCCAGCACCCGGACAGAAAGAGAGACCCAGTACTTC
v_gene: TRBV4-1
abundance: -
d_gene: -
j_gene: TRBJ2-5